A single T cell receptor (beta chain) is shown here with its context. At least ten counts were recorded for this clone. What antigen it recognizes has not been identified. Base qualities were left out, and no much larger clone turns up one base away. This specimen comes from a study of metastatic and nonmetastatic thyroid tumors (TCRdb year 2020). Notes on the research overall: Repertoires were compared across peripheral blood and tumor or nodule tissue samples from malignant and benign thyroid patients. What the work shows at the level of the full study, not this receptor alone: In both blood and tumor samples, malignant tumors were reported to have significantly higher TCR beta diversity than benign nodules.

No patient had received any treatment before thyroid surgery. Using T-cell receptor beta sequencing, the researchers looked back retrospectively at clinical samples from patients, gathered between the early 2010s and the late 2010s. The germline V gene encodes CDR1 KGHDR and CDR2 SFDVKD. The trim is 8 bases for V and 4 bases for J, with a gap of 13 bases between the germline ends. Its CDR3 holds 13 amino acids, cysteine through phenylalanine. Only CDR3 DNA remains: 39 bases, in frame from the first base. Libraries were made using PCR. Instrument used: Illumina HiSeq 4000. High-throughput sequencing was used to profile the CDR3 region of the TCR beta-chain in every patient. In the source study's methods: CDR3 differences across clinicopathological groups were used to build a classifier for discriminating distant-metastatic papillary thyroid cancer patients. The Shannon index was used to measure repertoire diversity, and the Morisita-Horn index was used to measure how similar tumor and blood repertoires were. Clones were called with MiXCR by TCRdb after fastp trimmed the public reads at Q25, and only in-frame beta chains were retained. These V and J calls originate from TCRdb's pipeline instead of the authors' own analysis. The sample table contains approximately 35,000 clones; only one count was recorded for roughly a sixth of them. The top ten constitute 9.5% to 15% of the sample.

This chain joins TRBV24-1 to TRBJ1-1, with TRBD1 as a weak D call on 5 bases. The TCR sequence derives from a male donor with papillary thyroid cancer or a benign thyroid nodule (not recorded which). Some clones in this sample may be carry-over from other donors' samples. Sequencing was done on a sample of blood. CDR3 reads: CATKKGFGTEAFF. The bases read TGTGCCACCAAGAAGGGGTTCGGCACTGAAGCTTTCTTT.